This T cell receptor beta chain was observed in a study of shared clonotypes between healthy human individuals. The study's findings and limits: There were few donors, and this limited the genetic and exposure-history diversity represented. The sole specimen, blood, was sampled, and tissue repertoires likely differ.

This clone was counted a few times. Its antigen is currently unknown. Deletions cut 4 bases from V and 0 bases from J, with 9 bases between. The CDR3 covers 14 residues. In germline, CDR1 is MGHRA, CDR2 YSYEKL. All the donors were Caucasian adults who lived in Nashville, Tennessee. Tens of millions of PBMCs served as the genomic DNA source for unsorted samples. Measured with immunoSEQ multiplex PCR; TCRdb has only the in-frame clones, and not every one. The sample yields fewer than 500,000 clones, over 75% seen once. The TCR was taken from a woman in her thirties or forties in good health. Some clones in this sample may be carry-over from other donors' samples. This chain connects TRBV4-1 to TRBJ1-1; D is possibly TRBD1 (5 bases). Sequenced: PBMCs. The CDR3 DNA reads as TGCGCCAGCAGCCGGGGGGGTTTGAACACTGAAGCTTTCTTT. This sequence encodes CASSRGGLNTEAFF.